The present T cell receptor beta chain was sequenced within a study of T cell responses to AZD1222 COVID-19 vaccine. Sequencing was performed with immunoSEQ multiplex PCR; in TCRdb, only in-frame clones are kept and a portion is missing. The sample consists of roughly 160,000 clones, approximately 88% of them appearing once. With regard to this clone: Its cognate antigen is unknown.

Between the trimmed V and J ends, which lost 6 bases and 2 bases, there was a span of 14 bases. The CDR3 runs to 14 residues. Germline V CDR1 and CDR2: MRHNA, SNTAGT. The study's findings and limits: None of the repertoires were sampled until the peak T cell response had passed. Vaccination with two AZD1222 doses was followed by a rise in Spike-specific TCR breadth and depth. Recipients of AZD1222 seropositive at baseline numbered only five or six. Spike-wide vaccine-associated CD4 TCRs dominated at 160-218 and 743-854.

Sequencing was performed on peripheral blood, taken 28 days after the second AZD1222 dose. The chain employs TRBV6-4 and TRBJ2-7; maybe TRBD2 (6 bases). The clonotype comes from an adult who received the AZD1222 COVID-19 vaccine. The CDR3 spells CASSHPRETYEQYF. CDR3 DNA: TGTGCCAGCAGCCACCCCCGGGAGACCTACGAGCAGTACTTC.